This T cell receptor (beta chain) comes out of a study of T cells after yellow fever vaccination. At the level of the study: Fractions low in cell number were prepared with SMART-Seq v4 Ultra Low Input.

The study, taken as a whole, reports: The secondary response was weaker but peaked faster, day 5 versus 15. The CD4 compartment and the CD8 compartment contained a small share of clonotypes in common. Highly abundant clonotypes carried over from the bulk population could end up in FACS-sorted repertoires as contaminants.

One entry per CDR3 protein, called by TCRdb with MiXCR from the 5' RACE reads. Of 600,000 to 750,000 distinct CDR3 sequences in the sample, about 12% were seen once. From germline, CDR1 is LGHDT and CDR2 YNNKEL (reference sequence). Trimming left V 5 bases short and J 3 bases short, with 11 bases between. The CDR3 is made up of 13 amino acids. There are a few counts of this clonotype. Its antigen is as yet unknown. This clonotype originated in a man aged 25 to 45 who received the YFV17D yellow fever vaccine. The J gene is TRBJ2-7, the V gene TRBV3-1; D unresolved. This specimen was PBMCs, taken on the day of the yellow fever booster vaccination. The CDR3 nucleotides are TGTGCCAGCAGCTCCGGATTTAACTACGAGCAGTACTTC. As protein: CASSSGFNYEQYF.